This T cell receptor (beta chain) was captured in a study of type 1 and type 2 diabetes patients. General observations from the study: Type 1 diabetes repertoires were significantly less diverse than type 2 diabetes ones.

PCR was run on genomic DNA. Multiplex PCR with 30 forward and 13 reverse primers amplified the TCR beta CDR3. TCRdb recomputed calls from the multiplex PCR reads with MiXCR, one row per CDR3 protein. This table has more than 250,000 distinct CDR3 sequences, approximately 45% appearing once. This CDR3 contains 11 residues. In germline, CDR1 is SNHLY, CDR2 FYNNEI. Trimming left V 7 bases short and J 6 bases short, with 9 bases between. With regard to this clonotype: Its antigen is currently unknown.

The sequence came from a man younger than 30 with type 2 diabetes. Input material: peripheral blood mononuclear cells (PBMCs). The chain links TRBV2 to TRBJ1-2; D might be TRBD1 (6 bases). CDR3 nucleotide sequence: TGTGCCAGCAAGGGGGGTCATGGCTACACCTTC. This sequence encodes CASKGGHGYTF.